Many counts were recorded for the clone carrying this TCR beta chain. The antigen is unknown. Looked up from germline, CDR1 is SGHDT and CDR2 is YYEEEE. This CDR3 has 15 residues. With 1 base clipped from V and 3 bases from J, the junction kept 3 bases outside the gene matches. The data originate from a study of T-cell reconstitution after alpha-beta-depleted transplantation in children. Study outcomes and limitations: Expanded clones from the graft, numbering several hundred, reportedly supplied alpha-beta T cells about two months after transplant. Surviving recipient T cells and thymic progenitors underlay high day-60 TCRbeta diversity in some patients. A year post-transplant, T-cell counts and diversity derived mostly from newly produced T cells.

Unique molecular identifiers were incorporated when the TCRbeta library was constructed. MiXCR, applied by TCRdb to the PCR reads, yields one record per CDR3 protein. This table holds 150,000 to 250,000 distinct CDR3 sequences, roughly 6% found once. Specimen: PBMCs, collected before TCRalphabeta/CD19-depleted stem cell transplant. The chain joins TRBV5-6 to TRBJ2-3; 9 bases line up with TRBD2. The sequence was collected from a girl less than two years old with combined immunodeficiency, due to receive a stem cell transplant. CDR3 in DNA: TGTGCCAGCAGCTTGAGAACTAGCGGGACAGATACGCAGTATTTT. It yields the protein CASSLRTSGTDTQYF.